The following is a T cell receptor (beta chain) sequence with its context. Its antigen has not been determined. It has no much larger one-base neighbor in the sample; base qualities were not kept. The record originates from a study of blood T cells in healthy people across ages (dated by TCRdb to 2014 to 2015). Some background on the complete study: In model experiments, roughly one uniquely barcoded TCR beta cDNA molecule per two T cells was captured by template switching. Using deep sequencing normalized with unique cDNA molecular identifiers, the study measured how TCR beta repertoire diversity changes with age. Donors were grouped into four age groups: young (average roughly 15 years), middle-aged (roughly 37), aged (about 60) and long-lived (around 80). To avoid experimental bias, donors of different ages were spread randomly across the sequencing lanes. Using the same blood draw, the study looked at two additional independent replicas of 1 million unique cDNA reads for two donors, one aged 18 to 30 and the other aged 80 or older.

Donors were 35 to 40 systemically healthy Caucasian individuals from Russia aged 6 to 90 years. About 10 milliliters of peripheral blood were drawn from each donor into EDTA-treated Vacutainer tubes. Ficoll-Paque density-gradient centrifugation was used to isolate PBMCs, with at least 6.5 million per sample. Total RNA was extracted from PBMCs with Trizol reagent, with at least 6 micrograms obtained per sample. The percentages of naive CD45RAhigh/CD27high T cells were determined by flow cytometry on a PBMC aliquot from every donor. Taken from the germline V gene, the CDR1 and CDR2 loops are SGDLS and YYNGEE. Measured from the cysteine to the phenylalanine, the CDR3 is 15 residues long. Of all the DNA, just the CDR3 is kept, 45 bases in frame from base 1. V trim: 2 bases; J trim: 7 bases; unmatched bases: 5. To prepare the library, 5' RACE was applied. The data were produced on an Illumina HiSeq 2500. A second PCR of roughly 7 to 11 cycles was run with a J-beta primer mix and a sample-barcoded 5' primer. A unique molecular identifier was introduced onto each TCR beta cDNA molecule by a template-switch 5' adaptor carrying 12 random nucleotides. At least 2.5 million CDR3-containing paired-end reads were obtained from each sample. The Mint cDNA synthesis kit, primed by a TRBC-specific oligonucleotide, was used to synthesize first-strand cDNA from all RNA. Following uracil-DNA glycosylase treatment, a first 18-cycle PCR with universal primers M1SS and BC2_uni_R was performed on all cDNA. The paper's data handling went like this. For normalization, 1 million high-quality reads, each with a distinct molecular identifier, were randomly selected from each sample. Reads sharing molecular identifiers were discarded rather than binned into consensus sequences. MiTCR, run with a Q25 quality threshold and the strictest error-elimination algorithm, handled CDR3 identification, clonotype clustering and error correction. A nonparametric unseen species model with Euler transformation was used to estimate lower-bound total TCR beta diversity. TCRdb ran its own pipeline on the public reads, namely fastp trimming at Q25 and MiXCR clone calling, and kept in-frame beta chains. CDR3 protein duplicates are merged, each entry listing the most common genes and DNA. These V and J calls rely on TCRdb rather than the paper's analysis. Within this sample are around 1,600,000 distinct CDR3 sequences, with about 45% of them counted one time only. The top ten clonotypes cover less than 5% of the sample.

What the work shows at the level of the full study, not this receptor alone: Donor CMV infection status was unknown, potentially confounding age-related changes in expanded clonotypes. A strong correlation was found between observed TCR beta diversity and the percentage of naive T cells measured by flow cytometry. As age increased, observed TCR beta diversity per million T cells dropped in a roughly linear way, and a significant reduction was already evident by age 40. Total diversity estimates from one million sequenced T cells were considered lower bounds and underestimates. The long-lived group showed more naive CD4+ T cells, fewer expanded clones and increased TCR diversity than the aged group, suggesting age selection. Because profiling used bulk unsorted PBMCs, naive and antigen-experienced compartments could not be compared conclusively.

The rearrangement joined TRBV9 to TRBJ2-7; TRBD2 agrees with 14 junctional bases. Material: blood. The TCR comes from a woman aged 18-30 years in good health. CDR3 reads: CASSVGTSGSFEQYF. The nucleotide sequence reads TGTGCCAGCAGCGTTGGGACTAGCGGGAGTTTTGAGCAGTACTTC.